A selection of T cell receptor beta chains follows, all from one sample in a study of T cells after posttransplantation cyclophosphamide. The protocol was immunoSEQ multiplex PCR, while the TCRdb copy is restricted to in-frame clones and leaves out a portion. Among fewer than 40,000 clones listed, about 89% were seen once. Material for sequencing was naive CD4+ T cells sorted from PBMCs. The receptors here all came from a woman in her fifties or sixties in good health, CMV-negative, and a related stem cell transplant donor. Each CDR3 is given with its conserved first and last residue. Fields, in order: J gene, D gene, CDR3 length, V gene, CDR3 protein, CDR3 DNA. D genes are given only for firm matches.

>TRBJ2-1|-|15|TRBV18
CASSPPSLASAKQFF
TGTGCCAGCTCACCACCGAGTTTGGCTAGCGCCAAGCAGTTCTTC
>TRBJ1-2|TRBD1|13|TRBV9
CASSGTGNYGYTF
TGTGCCAGCAGCGGGACAGGGAACTATGGCTACACCTTC
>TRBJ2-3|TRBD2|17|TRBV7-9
CASSLGLLAGESDTQYF
TGTGCCAGCAGCTTAGGACTACTAGCGGGGGAATCAGATACGCAGTATTTT
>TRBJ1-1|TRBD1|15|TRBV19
CASESQPRGTAEAFF
TGTGCCAGTGAGAGTCAGCCCAGGGGGACAGCTGAAGCTTTCTTT
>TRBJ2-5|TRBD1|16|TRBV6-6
CASSKPPGTGQETQYF
TGTGCCAGCAGCAAGCCCCCCGGGACAGGTCAAGAGACCCAGTACTTC
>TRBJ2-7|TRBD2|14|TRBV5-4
CASSLSAGEYEQYF
TGTGCCAGCAGCCTTTCAGCGGGAGAATACGAGCAGTACTTC
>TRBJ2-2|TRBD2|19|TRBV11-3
CASSLGVTSGKWWTGELFF
TGTGCCAGCAGCTTAGGCGTGACTAGCGGGAAATGGTGGACCGGGGAGCTGTTTTTT
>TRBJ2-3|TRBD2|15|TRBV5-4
CASTLGGSGTDTQYF
TGTGCCAGCACCCTGGGGGGGAGCGGGACAGATACGCAGTATTTT
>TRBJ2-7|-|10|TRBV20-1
CSAGLYEQYF
TGCAGTGCGGGGCTCTACGAGCAGTACTTC
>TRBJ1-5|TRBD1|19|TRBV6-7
CASPRRDRVVCRSNQPQHF
TGTGCCAGCCCCCGCCGGGACAGGGTTGTGTGTCGGAGCAATCAGCCCCAGCATTTT
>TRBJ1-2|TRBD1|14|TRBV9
CASSPGGDNYGYTF
TGTGCCAGCAGCCCAGGGGGCGATAACTATGGCTACACCTTC
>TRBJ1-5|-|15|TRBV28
CASREGGRSNQPQHF
TGTGCCAGCAGGGAGGGGGGGAGGAGCAATCAGCCCCAGCATTTT
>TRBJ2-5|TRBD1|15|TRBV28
CATSPGGQEKETQYF
TGTGCCACTTCCCCAGGGGGCCAGGAAAAAGAGACCCAGTACTTC
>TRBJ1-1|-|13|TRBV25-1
CATRGHSNTEAFF
TGTGCCACCAGGGGACATTCGAACACTGAAGCTTTCTTT
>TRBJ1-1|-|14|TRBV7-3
CASSLDGGYTEAFF
TGTGCCAGCAGCTTAGACGGAGGGTACACTGAAGCTTTCTTT
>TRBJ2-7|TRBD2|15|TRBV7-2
CASSLTLAGGYEQYF
TGTGCCAGCAGCTTAACCCTAGCGGGGGGGTACGAGCAGTACTTC